Sequencing of this T cell receptor (beta chain) was carried out in a study of cytomegalovirus exposure and HLA in healthy donors. Trimming left V 4 bases short and J 3 bases short, with 16 bases between. Germline V gene sequence: CDR1 SGHNT, CDR2 YYREEE (reference sequence). The CDR3 contains 15 residues. The protocol was immunoSEQ multiplex PCR, while the TCRdb copy is restricted to in-frame clones and leaves out a portion. The table lists about 150,000 clones, 65% to 90% of them singletons. The gene calls are TRBV5-4 and TRBJ1-1, with D perhaps TRBD1 (6 bases). Sequenced input: PBMCs. This receptor was obtained from a man in his late teens or twenties in good health and CMV-seropositive. The CDR3 loop reads CASSRPVGADTEAFF. The CDR3 DNA reads as TGTGCCAGCAGCCGCCCGGTGGGGGCTGACACTGAAGCTTTCTTT.